The rows below give T cell receptor beta chains drawn from one sample of a study of response to subunit inactivated influenza vaccine. TCRdb re-called the RT-PCR reads with MiXCR, one entry per CDR3 protein. The data contain around 200,000 distinct CDR3 sequences, roughly 14% of them singletons. This specimen was CD8+ T cells sorted from PBMCs, taken 5 to 6 days after vaccination. Receptors were obtained from a man over 45 who received an inactivated influenza vaccine. Each CDR3 is given with its conserved first and last residue. Each record gives: V gene, J gene, clone size, D gene, CDR3 DNA, CDR3 protein. The D gene is left open where the match is weak. The size entry is marked missing in some rows and otherwise reads once, few, many or a size class.

v_call: TRBV20-1; j_call: TRBJ2-7; clone_size: few; d_call: TRBD1; cdr3_nt: TGCAGTGCCCCGGACAGGGGGTACTCCTACGAGCAGTACTTC; cdr3_aa: CSAPDRGYSYEQYF
v_call: TRBV6-2/TRBV6-3; j_call: TRBJ2-7; clone_size: -; d_call: -; cdr3_nt: TGTGCCAGCAGTTACTCAGGGAACTACGAGCAGTACTTC; cdr3_aa: CASSYSGNYEQYF
v_call: TRBV9; j_call: TRBJ2-3; clone_size: many; d_call: -; cdr3_nt: TGTGCCAGCAGCATCCGGTTAGGTCCCGGGACAGATACGCAGTATTTT; cdr3_aa: CASSIRLGPGTDTQYF
v_call: TRBV28; j_call: TRBJ2-1; clone_size: -; d_call: TRBD2; cdr3_nt: TGTGCCAGCAGTCTGACTAGCGGGAGGGTAAATGAGCAGTTCTTC; cdr3_aa: CASSLTSGRVNEQFF
v_call: TRBV6-1; j_call: TRBJ2-1; clone_size: -; d_call: -; cdr3_nt: TGTGCCAGCCCCCCCTTAGTCCCGTACAATGAGCAGTTCTTC; cdr3_aa: CASPPLVPYNEQFF
v_call: TRBV9; j_call: TRBJ1-1; clone_size: few; d_call: -; cdr3_nt: TGTGCCAGCAGCGTAGTAAAGGGGAACACTGAAGCTTTCTTT; cdr3_aa: CASSVVKGNTEAFF
v_call: TRBV29-1; j_call: TRBJ2-2; clone_size: many; d_call: TRBD1; cdr3_nt: TGCAGCGTTGAGAGGACAGGGTGGGTTGGGGAGCTGTTTTTT; cdr3_aa: CSVERTGWVGELFF
v_call: TRBV5-6; j_call: TRBJ2-1; clone_size: many; d_call: TRBD1; cdr3_nt: TGTGCCAGCAGCACAGGGGGAAGCTCCTACAATGAGCAGTTCTTC; cdr3_aa: CASSTGGSSYNEQFF
v_call: TRBV7-2; j_call: TRBJ2-7; clone_size: few; d_call: TRBD1; cdr3_nt: TGTGCCAGCAGCTTAGGGACAGGGGCGGGATACGAGCAGTACTTC; cdr3_aa: CASSLGTGAGYEQYF
v_call: TRBV4-3; j_call: TRBJ2-2; clone_size: -; d_call: -; cdr3_nt: TGCGCCAGCAGCCAAGATCTTCGGGGCTTAGGCACCGGGGAGCTGTTTTTT; cdr3_aa: CASSQDLRGLGTGELFF
v_call: TRBV9; j_call: TRBJ2-1; clone_size: many; d_call: TRBD2; cdr3_nt: TGTGCCAGCAGGCCGGGACTAGTAAGCAATGAGCAGTTCTTC; cdr3_aa: CASRPGLVSNEQFF
v_call: TRBV2; j_call: TRBJ2-1; clone_size: few; d_call: -; cdr3_nt: TGTGCGGGGAACAATGAGCAGTTCTTC; cdr3_aa: CAGNNEQFF
v_call: TRBV19; j_call: TRBJ1-1; clone_size: few; d_call: TRBD1; cdr3_nt: TGTGCCAGTAGTCTGACAGGGGGCCGAACTGAAGCTTTCTTT; cdr3_aa: CASSLTGGRTEAFF
v_call: TRBV7-9; j_call: TRBJ1-4; clone_size: -; d_call: -; cdr3_nt: TGTGCCAGCAGCCCGCCGGACAGAGAAAAACTGTTTTTT; cdr3_aa: CASSPPDREKLFF
v_call: TRBV6-1; j_call: TRBJ1-4; clone_size: few; d_call: -; cdr3_nt: TGTGCCAGCAGTCCGCGGGAGGGGGGCGGTCGGGAAAAACTGTTTTTT; cdr3_aa: CASSPREGGGREKLFF
v_call: TRBV2; j_call: TRBJ2-1; clone_size: -; d_call: TRBD1; cdr3_nt: TGTGCCAGCAGGGGGACAGGGACGTACAATGAGCAGTTCTTC; cdr3_aa: CASRGTGTYNEQFF
v_call: TRBV14; j_call: TRBJ1-4; clone_size: few; d_call: TRBD1; cdr3_nt: TGTGCCAGCAGCCAAGGGGAGGGGGCCCGGCCGTGGCTTAATGAAAAACTGTTTTTT; cdr3_aa: CASSQGEGARPWLNEKLFF
v_call: TRBV4-3; j_call: TRBJ2-3; clone_size: -; d_call: -; cdr3_nt: TGCGCCAGCAGCCAAAATTGGGACGGGAGTACAGATACGCAGTATTTT; cdr3_aa: CASSQNWDGSTDTQYF
v_call: TRBV4-3; j_call: TRBJ2-1; clone_size: few; d_call: TRBD1; cdr3_nt: TGCGCCAGCAGCAACAGGGGACCCTACAATGAGCAGTTCTTC; cdr3_aa: CASSNRGPYNEQFF
v_call: TRBV21-1; j_call: TRBJ2-5; clone_size: -; d_call: -; cdr3_nt: TGTGCCAGCAGCACACTGGGACAACAAGAGACCCAGTACTTC; cdr3_aa: CASSTLGQQETQYF
v_call: TRBV11-2; j_call: TRBJ2-7; clone_size: few; d_call: -; cdr3_nt: TGTGCCAGCAGCTTTACCCCAACAGGGAACGAGCAGTACTTC; cdr3_aa: CASSFTPTGNEQYF
v_call: TRBV10-3; j_call: TRBJ1-6; clone_size: once; d_call: -; cdr3_nt: TGTGCCATCAGTGAGTCTGGGGACTCCTATAATTCACCCCTCCACTTT; cdr3_aa: CAISESGDSYNSPLHF
v_call: TRBV16; j_call: TRBJ2-3; clone_size: -; d_call: TRBD2; cdr3_nt: TGTGCCAGCAACCTCAGACTAGCGAGGGGGATTCGGCCAGATACGCAGTATTTT; cdr3_aa: CASNLRLARGIRPDTQYF
v_call: TRBV28; j_call: TRBJ1-1; clone_size: few; d_call: -; cdr3_nt: TGTGCCAGCAGTTTGGTCTATCGAGCGAACACTGAAGCTTTCTTT; cdr3_aa: CASSLVYRANTEAFF
v_call: TRBV6-5; j_call: TRBJ2-1; clone_size: few; d_call: TRBD1; cdr3_nt: TGTGCCAGCAGTTACTCGGGACAGGGGCGGAATGAGCAGTTCTTC; cdr3_aa: CASSYSGQGRNEQFF
v_call: TRBV12-3/TRBV12-4; j_call: TRBJ2-7; clone_size: -; d_call: -; cdr3_nt: TGTGCCAGCAGTTTTGTTGGGGGGAGGTCAGAGCAGTACTTC; cdr3_aa: CASSFVGGRSEQYF
v_call: TRBV7-9; j_call: TRBJ2-7; clone_size: -; d_call: -; cdr3_nt: TGTGCCAGCAGCAAAACAGGGTCGCCTTCCTACGAGCAGTACTTC; cdr3_aa: CASSKTGSPSYEQYF
v_call: TRBV11-2; j_call: TRBJ2-2; clone_size: -; d_call: -; cdr3_nt: TGTGCCAGCAGCTCTGAGACAGATCACACCGGGGAGCTGTTTTTT; cdr3_aa: CASSSETDHTGELFF
v_call: TRBV4-3; j_call: TRBJ2-5; clone_size: -; d_call: TRBD1; cdr3_nt: TGCGCCAGCAGCCAAGAAGGGGACAGTCGGGAGACCCAGTACTTC; cdr3_aa: CASSQEGDSRETQYF
v_call: TRBV27; j_call: TRBJ1-2; clone_size: few; d_call: -; cdr3_nt: TGTGCCACCGGTCCAGGGAGCTATGGCTACACCTTC; cdr3_aa: CATGPGSYGYTF
v_call: TRBV7-9; j_call: TRBJ2-4; clone_size: many; d_call: TRBD1; cdr3_nt: TGTGCCAGCAGCTTTAACAGGGGTTCAGCCAAAAACATTCAGTACTTC; cdr3_aa: CASSFNRGSAKNIQYF